The sequence of this T cell receptor beta chain was determined in a study of cytomegalovirus exposure and HLA in healthy donors. Study information: When 300 to 400 donors were genotyped, roughly four fifths of them were found to fall in the Caucasian-associated ancestry cluster.

Trimming took 3 bases from V and 3 from J, leaving 12 bases between them. The CDR3 consists of 14 residues. CDR1 is SGHTA, CDR2 FQGNSA, per germline. 60 Vbeta and 13 Jbeta primers were used in PCR. Data came from immunoSEQ multiplex PCR; TCRdb stores just in-frame clones and leaves some out. Of fewer than 200,000 clones listed, 75% to 90% were seen once; the top ten hold 4.5% to 5.5%. The sequenced sample consisted of PBMCs. The receptor was isolated from a woman in her forties or fifties in good health and CMV-seropositive. The chain uses TRBV7-2 and TRBJ2-7; D call uncertain. CDR3 DNA: TGTGCCAGCAGCTTTATCGGTGTGAACTACGAGCAGTACTTC. Encoded protein: CASSFIGVNYEQYF. Full variable domain (remainder filled in from reference TRBV7-2 and TRBJ2-7): GAGVSQSPSNKVTEKGKDVELRCDPISGHTALYWYRQSLGQGLEFLIYFQGNSAPDKSGLPSDRFSAERTGGSVSTLTIQRTQQEDSAVYLCASSFIGVNYEQYFGPGTRLTVT.